Below are 20 T cell receptor beta chains sequenced from a single sample in a study of T cell repertoires in cytomegalovirus infection. TCRdb reprocessed the reads via MiXCR and lists one record per CDR3 protein. The table shows roughly 340,000 distinct CDR3 sequences, with roughly 29% occurring only once. Their specific antigens are unknown. The source was cultured PBMCs, collected from culture after CMV antigen stimulation. Receptors originate from a human donor in good health (CMV status not recorded). Some clones in this sample may be carry-over from other donors' samples.

This clonotype has more than one count but fewer than ten. The V gene is TRBV6-1, the J gene TRBJ1-1; a possible D gene is TRBD1 (5 bases). Germline CDR1 MNHNS, CDR2 SASEGT. This CDR3 spans 13 amino acids. The V end lost 9 bases, the J end lost 1 base, and 12 bases lay between the germline ends. The CDR3 region has the DNA TGTGCCAGTGCGGTGCAGGGGAACACTGAAGCTTTCTTT. It specifies CASAVQGNTEAFF.

This sequence joins TRBV7-6 and TRBJ2-7, with TRBD2 identical over 9 bases. The junction had 3 bases not matched to a gene; V was cut back by 3 bases and J by 6 bases. This CDR3 region has 13 residues. From germline, CDR1 is SGHVS and CDR2 FNYEAQ. This chain's CDR3 is CASSFGTSFEQYF. The CDR3 bases are TGTGCCAGCAGCTTTGGGACTAGCTTCGAGCAGTACTTC.

This clonotype was seen many times. The chain employs TRBV7-2 and TRBJ2-7, with D possibly called TRBD1 or TRBD2 (5 bases each). CDR1 and CDR2 from the germline V gene are SGHTA and FQGNSA. The CDR3 loop spans 14 amino acids. The V gene lost 1 base and the J gene lost 2 bases, with 9 bases spanning the gap. The CDR3 coding sequence is TGTGCCAGCAGCTTAGAACTGGGGGCCTACGAGCAGTACTTC. As protein: CASSLELGAYEQYF. The whole variable domain, filled in from reference TRBV7-2 and TRBJ2-7, reads GAGVSQSPSNKVTEKGKDVELRCDPISGHTALYWYRQSLGQGLEFLIYFQGNSAPDKSGLPSDRFSAERTGGSVSTLTIQRTQQEDSAVYLCASSLELGAYEQYFGPGTRLTVT.

This clonotype was counted between two and nine times. V gene TRBV20-1 combines with J gene TRBJ1-5, with D perhaps matching TRBD1 (6 bases). The CDR3 is 15 amino acids. CDR1 DFQATT and CDR2 SNEGSKA come from the germline V gene (reference sequence). V gave up 0 bases and J gave up 4 bases, with 13 bases separating them. Written as DNA, the CDR3 is TGCAGTGCTAGAGATGGCAGGGGCATAAATCAGCCCCAGCATTTT. Protein: CSARDGRGINQPQHF.

The chain has TRBV6-5 and TRBJ2-5; D gene uncertain. Between the trimmed V and J ends, which lost 7 bases and 4 bases, there was a span of 13 bases. CDR1 is MNHEY and CDR2 is SVGAGI in the germline V gene. The CDR3 is 13 amino acids. The DNA for the CDR3 is TGTGCCAGCACCACGTTAGGAAGAGAGACCCAGTACTTC. It yields the protein CASTTLGRETQYF.

The genes are TRBV6-1 and TRBJ2-7; no clear D. V lost 8 bases and J 3 bases, leaving 5 bases between the germline ends. The CDR3 loop spans 10 amino acids. Per germline, CDR1 MNHNS and CDR2 SASEGT. The CDR3 is CASVLYEQYF. The CDR3 nucleotides are TGTGCCAGCGTTCTCTACGAGCAGTACTTC.

This clonotype has just a few counts. The rearrangement joins TRBV19 to TRBJ2-3; 7 bases line up with TRBD1. The germline V gene encodes CDR1 LNHDA and CDR2 SQIVND (reference sequence). V shed 10 bases, J shed 4 bases, and the junction held 8 bases outside the gene matches. This CDR3 contains 13 residues. CDR3 sequence reads: CATSDRAADTQYF. DNA of the CDR3: TGTGCCACCTCCGACAGGGCTGCAGATACGCAGTATTTT.

This clonotype was observed a handful of times. This chain joins TRBV7-2 and TRBJ2-7; D gene uncertain. CDR1 is SGHTA, CDR2 FQGNSA, per germline. This CDR3 contains 14 residues. With 4 bases removed from V and 6 bases from J, the gap between germline ends came to 16 bases. The CDR3 spells CASSSNPGLGEQYF. Written as DNA, the CDR3 is TGTGCCAGCAGCTCCAACCCCGGGTTGGGCGAGCAGTACTTC. The complete variable domain, with remaining parts taken from reference TRBV7-2 and TRBJ2-7, reads GAGVSQSPSNKVTEKGKDVELRCDPISGHTALYWYRQSLGQGLEFLIYFQGNSAPDKSGLPSDRFSAERTGGSVSTLTIQRTQQEDSAVYLCASSSNPGLGEQYFGPGTRLTVT.

This clonotype was detected only a few times. The V gene is TRBV10-3, the J gene TRBJ1-1; 9 bases fit TRBD1. This CDR3 has 16 amino acids. V lost 4 bases and J lost 5; bases outside the gene matches: 11. Germline V CDR1 and CDR2: ENHRY, SYGVKD. The CDR3 region has the DNA TGTGCCATCAGTGCGACGTCGGGACAGGGCGGGACTGAAGCTTTCTTT. Protein product: CAISATSGQGGTEAFF.

The chain employs TRBV6-5 and TRBJ2-1; 7 bases agree with TRBD2. The germline CDR1 and CDR2 sequences are MNHEY and SVGAGI. V gave up 6 bases and J gave up 7 bases; unmatched junction bases: 12. The CDR3 spans 15 residues. The CDR3, as DNA: TGTGCCAGCAGGCGCGGGAGATTGGTAGAGAATGAGCAGTTCTTC. It specifies CASRRGRLVENEQFF.

This clonotype has a handful of counts. The chain combines TRBV28 with TRBJ2-7; 7 nucleotides match TRBD2. Germline trimming cut 6 bases from V and 7 bases from J; bases unmatched to any gene: 12. This CDR3 is built from 14 residues. The germline V gene encodes CDR1 MDHEN and CDR2 SYDVKM. The CDR3 is CASSPGLTFWEQYF. The CDR3 DNA sequence: TGTGCCAGCAGCCCGGGACTAACCTTTTGGGAGCAGTACTTC.

This clonotype was recorded a few times. This rearrangement joins TRBV6-4 to TRBJ2-1; TRBD2 matches 11 bases. Trimming removed 3 bases from V and 8 bases from J; junction bases left unmatched: 6. Germline V gene lookup returns CDR1 MRHNA and CDR2 SNTAGT. This CDR3 region has 15 residues. CDR3 nucleotides: TGTGCCAGCAGTGAGAGGCTAGCGGGGGGTTATGAGCAGTTCTTC. The encoded protein is CASSERLAGGYEQFF.

The sample holds a few counts of this clonotype. This chain connects TRBV6-8 to TRBJ1-1, with D perhaps TRBD1 (6 bases). This CDR3 contains 18 residues. Germline V gene lookup returns CDR1 MNHGY and CDR2 SAAAGT. Trimming pared 5 bases from V and 1 base from J, leaving 23 bases between. In DNA, the CDR3 is TGTGCCAGCAGTGCGACCGTGACAGGTTCTCTTAAGAACACTGAAGCTTTCTTT. This codes for CASSATVTGSLKNTEAFF.

The rearrangement uses TRBV7-8 and TRBJ2-7; D is possibly TRBD1 (6 bases). The CDR3 sequence is 17 residues long. Germline CDR1 SGHVS, CDR2 FQNEAQ. Trimming cost V 5 bases and J 0 bases, with 20 bases left between them. The CDR3 region is CASSRSPWTDNSYEQYF. CDR3 DNA: TGTGCCAGCAGCCGCAGCCCCTGGACAGACAACTCCTACGAGCAGTACTTC.

V usage is TRBV19 and J usage is TRBJ1-1; tentative D call: TRBD1 (5 bases). Trimming removed 5 bases from V and 5 bases from J, with 18 bases in between. From germline, CDR1 is LNHDA and CDR2 SQIVND (reference sequence). The CDR3 runs 15 residues. The CDR3: CASSWGSRSGTEAFF. Here the CDR3 DNA reads TGTGCCAGTAGTTGGGGGAGCCGCTCGGGGACTGAAGCTTTCTTT.

Ten or more counts support this clonotype. The chain combines TRBV7-8 with TRBJ2-5, with 13 bases aligning to TRBD2. CDR3 length: 17 residues. V lost 1 base and J lost 4; bases outside the gene matches: 6. Germline values: CDR1 SGHVS, CDR2 FQNEAQ. CDR3 in DNA: TGTGCCAGCAGCTTAGGACTAGCGGGGGGTAGTGGAGAGACCCAGTACTTC. Protein sequence: CASSLGLAGGSGETQYF.

The chain has TRBV7-2 and TRBJ2-7, with D perhaps being TRBD1 or TRBD2 (5 bases each). Trimming stripped 5 bases from V and 7 bases from J, with 18 bases between. This CDR3 is 14 amino acids long. Germline CDR1 and CDR2: SGHTA and FQGNSA. CDR3 DNA: TGTGCCAGCAGCCCCGGGGCTAGCAGTCTGGAGCAGTACTTC. It codes for CASSPGASSLEQYF.

In its sample, this clonotype was seen a few times. The V gene is TRBV6-1, the J gene TRBJ1-1; TRBD1 matches at 9 bases. This CDR3 contains 14 residues. With V trimmed by 3 bases and J by 7 bases, 6 bases remained unmatched. In germline, CDR1 is MNHNS, CDR2 SASEGT. The CDR3 spells CASSDGTGKSEAFF. The CDR3 coding sequence is TGTGCCAGCAGTGACGGGACAGGGAAGAGTGAAGCTTTCTTT.

The chain couples TRBV3-1 to TRBJ1-1; D gene ambiguous. The CDR3 has 11 amino acids. Germline assignment: CDR1 LGHDT and CDR2 YNNKEL (reference sequence). Trimming left V 2 bases short and J 7 bases short, with 5 bases between. In nucleotides, the CDR3 is TGTGCCAGCAGCCAATCCGGTGAAGCTTTCTTT. Protein product: CASSQSGEAFF.

The genes are TRBV11-1 and TRBJ2-4, with 12 bases fitting TRBD1. V lost 5 bases, J lost 6 bases, and 5 bases stayed unmatched. This CDR3 is 15 amino acids long. CDR1 and CDR2 from the germline V gene are SGHAT and FQDESV (reference sequence). The CDR3 loop is CASSRGTGGVNIQYF. The CDR3 DNA reads TGTGCCAGCAGCAGAGGGACAGGGGGCGTAAACATTCAGTACTTC.